This TCR beta chain emerged from a study of a mutant IDH1 vaccine in newly diagnosed glioma. Study overall: The therapy given earlier, which was standard therapy, consisted of radiotherapy, temozolomide, or both, and most of the patients received both. Whole-study results and caveats: Immune responses induced by vaccination arose in 93.3% of the patients.

As for time point: baseline, week 1 (first vaccination visit). The treatment here: pre-vaccination baseline after standard-of-care therapy. New WHO grade 3 or 4 astrocytomas that were IDH1-mutant and ATRX-lost had been found in donors. The V gene's germline CDR1 is MNHEY and CDR2 SMNVEV (reference sequence). This CDR3 is built from 15 residues. Trimming stripped 9 bases from V and 0 bases from J, with 18 bases between. Only one count was recorded for this clone. Its specificity is not known. Using immunoSEQ multiplex PCR, the repertoire was profiled, and TCRdb retains in-frame clones only, with some absent. The table includes roughly 86,000 clones, around three quarters detected once.

This clonotype was sampled from a man aged 40-49 years with glioma. Here the sequenced sample was PBMCs, taken from a glioma patient treated with radiotherapy, temozolomide or both. The V and J genes are TRBV27 and TRBJ2-7; the D gene is possibly TRBD2 (6 bases). The CDR3 DNA reads TGTGCCAGGCGTCGGGACTCAAACGACTCCTACGAGCAGTACTTC. It is translated as CARRRDSNDSYEQYF.